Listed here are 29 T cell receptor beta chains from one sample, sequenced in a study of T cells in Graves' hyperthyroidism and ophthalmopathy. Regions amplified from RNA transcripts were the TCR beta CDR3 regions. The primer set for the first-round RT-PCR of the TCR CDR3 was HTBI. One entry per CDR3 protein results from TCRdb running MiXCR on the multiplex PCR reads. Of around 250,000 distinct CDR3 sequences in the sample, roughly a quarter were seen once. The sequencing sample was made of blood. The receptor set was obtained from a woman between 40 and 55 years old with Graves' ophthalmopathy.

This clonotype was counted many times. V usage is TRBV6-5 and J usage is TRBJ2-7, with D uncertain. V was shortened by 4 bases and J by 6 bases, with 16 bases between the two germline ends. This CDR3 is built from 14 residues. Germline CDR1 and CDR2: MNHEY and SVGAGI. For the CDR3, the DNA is TGTGCCAGCAGTTTTAACTTCCCCCCGGGCGAGCAGTACTTC. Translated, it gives CASSFNFPPGEQYF.

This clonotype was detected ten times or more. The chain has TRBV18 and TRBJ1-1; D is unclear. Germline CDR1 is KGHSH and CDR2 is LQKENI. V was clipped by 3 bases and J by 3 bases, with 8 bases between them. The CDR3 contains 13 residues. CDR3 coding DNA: TGTGCCAGCTCACCGGGGATCGACACTGAAGCTTTCTTT. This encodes CASSPGIDTEAFF.

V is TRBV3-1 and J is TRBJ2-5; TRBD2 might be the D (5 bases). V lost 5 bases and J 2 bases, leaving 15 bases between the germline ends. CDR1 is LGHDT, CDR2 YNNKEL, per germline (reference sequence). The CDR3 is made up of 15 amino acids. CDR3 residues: CASSTPWRLQETQYF. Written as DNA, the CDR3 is TGTGCCAGCAGCACCCCGTGGAGGCTTCAAGAGACCCAGTACTTC.

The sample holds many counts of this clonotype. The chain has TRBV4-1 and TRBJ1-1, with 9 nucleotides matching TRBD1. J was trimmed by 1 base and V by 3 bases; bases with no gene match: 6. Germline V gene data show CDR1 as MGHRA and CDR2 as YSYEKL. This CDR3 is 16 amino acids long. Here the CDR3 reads CASSHAQGATNTEAFF. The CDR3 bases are TGCGCCAGCAGCCATGCACAGGGGGCCACGAACACTGAAGCTTTCTTT.

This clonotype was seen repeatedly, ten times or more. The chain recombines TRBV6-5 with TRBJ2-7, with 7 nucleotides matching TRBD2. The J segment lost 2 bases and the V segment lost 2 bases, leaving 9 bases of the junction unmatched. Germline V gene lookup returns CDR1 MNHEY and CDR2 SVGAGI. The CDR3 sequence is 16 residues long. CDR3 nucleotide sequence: TGTGCCAGCAGTTACCCCCGCGCTAGCGGAACCTACGAGCAGTACTTC. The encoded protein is CASSYPRASGTYEQYF.

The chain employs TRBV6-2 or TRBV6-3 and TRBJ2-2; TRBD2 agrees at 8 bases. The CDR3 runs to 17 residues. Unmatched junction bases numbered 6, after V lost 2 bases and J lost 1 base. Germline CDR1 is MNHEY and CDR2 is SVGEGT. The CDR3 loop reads CASSYQLAAGNTGELFF. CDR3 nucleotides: TGTGCCAGCAGTTACCAACTAGCGGCAGGGAACACCGGGGAGCTGTTTTTT.

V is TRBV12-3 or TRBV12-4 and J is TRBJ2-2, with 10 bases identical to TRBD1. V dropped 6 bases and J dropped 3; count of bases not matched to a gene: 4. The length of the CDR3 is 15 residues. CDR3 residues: CASRGQGSDTGELFF. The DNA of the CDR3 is TGTGCCAGCAGGGGACAGGGGAGCGACACCGGGGAGCTGTTTTTT.

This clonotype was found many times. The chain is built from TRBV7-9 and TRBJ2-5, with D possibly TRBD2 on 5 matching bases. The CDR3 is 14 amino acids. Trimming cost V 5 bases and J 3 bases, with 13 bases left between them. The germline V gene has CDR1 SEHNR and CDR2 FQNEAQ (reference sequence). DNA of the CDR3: TGTGCCAGCAGCCTCGGGCTAGCCAAAGAGACCCAGTACTTC. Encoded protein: CASSLGLAKETQYF. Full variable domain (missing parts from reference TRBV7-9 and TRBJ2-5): DTGVSQNPRHKITKRGQNVTFRCDPISEHNRLYWYRQTLGQGPEFLTYFQNEAQLEKSRLLSDRFSAERPKGSFSTLEIQRTEQGDSAMYLCASSLGLAKETQYFGPGTRLLVL.

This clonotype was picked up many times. The CDR3 spells CASGEPGAKNIQYF. For the CDR3, the DNA is TGTGCCAGCGGCGAACCCGGAGCCAAAAACATTCAGTACTTC. The chain links TRBV2 to TRBJ2-4; D remains unclear. This CDR3 has 14 residues. V was trimmed by 8 bases and J by 0 bases, leaving 11 bases between them. From germline, CDR1 is SNHLY and CDR2 FYNNEI.

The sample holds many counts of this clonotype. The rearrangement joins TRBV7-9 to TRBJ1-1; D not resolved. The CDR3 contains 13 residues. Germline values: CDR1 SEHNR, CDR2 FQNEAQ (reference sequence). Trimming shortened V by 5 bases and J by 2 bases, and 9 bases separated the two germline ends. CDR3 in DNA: TGTGCCAGCAGCCCCGCCCCAAACACTGAAGCTTTCTTT. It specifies CASSPAPNTEAFF.

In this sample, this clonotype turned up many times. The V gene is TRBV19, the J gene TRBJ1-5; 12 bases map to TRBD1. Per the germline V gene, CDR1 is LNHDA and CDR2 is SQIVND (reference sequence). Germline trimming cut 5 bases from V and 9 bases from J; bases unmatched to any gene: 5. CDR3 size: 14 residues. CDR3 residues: CASSQGQGARPQHF. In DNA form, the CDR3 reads TGTGCCAGTAGTCAGGGACAGGGGGCTCGGCCCCAGCATTTT.

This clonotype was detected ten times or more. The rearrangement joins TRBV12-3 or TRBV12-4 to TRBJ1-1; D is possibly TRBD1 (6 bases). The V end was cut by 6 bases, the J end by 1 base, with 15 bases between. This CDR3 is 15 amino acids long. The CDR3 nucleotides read TGTGCCAGCAGACCAGGGGCAGAACCGAACACTGAAGCTTTCTTT. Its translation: CASRPGAEPNTEAFF.

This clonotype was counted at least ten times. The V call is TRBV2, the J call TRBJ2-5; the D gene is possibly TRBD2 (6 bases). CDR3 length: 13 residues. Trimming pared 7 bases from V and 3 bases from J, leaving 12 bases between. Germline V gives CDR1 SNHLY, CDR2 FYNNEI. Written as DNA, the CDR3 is TGTGCCAGCACCGGGGGTTCGAAAGAGACCCAGTACTTC. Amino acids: CASTGGSKETQYF.

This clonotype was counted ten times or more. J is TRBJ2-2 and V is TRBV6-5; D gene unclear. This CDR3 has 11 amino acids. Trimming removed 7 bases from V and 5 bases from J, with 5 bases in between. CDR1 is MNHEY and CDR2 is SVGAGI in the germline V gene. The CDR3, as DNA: TGTGCCAGCACGGAGACCGGGGAGCTGTTTTTT. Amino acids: CASTETGELFF.

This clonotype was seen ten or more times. The CDR3 region has the DNA TGTGCCAGCAGCGCTGACGGGAACACTGAAGCTTTCTTT. Amino acid sequence: CASSADGNTEAFF. This chain joins TRBV28 and TRBJ1-1; the D is unclear. Trimming took off 6 bases at V and 1 base at J, with 9 bases between the two ends. In germline, CDR1 is MDHEN, CDR2 SYDVKM. The CDR3 sequence is 13 residues long. Looking up the rest from reference TRBV28 and TRBJ1-1 gives the full variable domain: DVKVTQSSRYLVKRTGEKVFLECVQDMDHENMFWYRQDPGLGLRLIYFSYDVKMKEKGDIPEGYSVSREKKERFSLILESASTNQTSMYLCASSADGNTEAFFGQGTRLTVV.

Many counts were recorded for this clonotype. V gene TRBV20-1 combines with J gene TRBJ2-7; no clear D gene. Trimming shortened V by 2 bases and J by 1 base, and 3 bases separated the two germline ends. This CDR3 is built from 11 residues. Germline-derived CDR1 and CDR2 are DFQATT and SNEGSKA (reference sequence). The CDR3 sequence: CSARKSYEQYF. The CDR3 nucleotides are TGCAGTGCTAGAAAATCCTACGAGCAGTACTTC.

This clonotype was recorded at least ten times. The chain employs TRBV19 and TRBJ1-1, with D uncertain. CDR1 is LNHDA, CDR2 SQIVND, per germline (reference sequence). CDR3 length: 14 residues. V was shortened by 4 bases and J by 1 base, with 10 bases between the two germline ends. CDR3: CASSRTGPNTEAFF. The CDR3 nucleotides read TGTGCCAGTAGTAGAACCGGGCCGAACACTGAAGCTTTCTTT.

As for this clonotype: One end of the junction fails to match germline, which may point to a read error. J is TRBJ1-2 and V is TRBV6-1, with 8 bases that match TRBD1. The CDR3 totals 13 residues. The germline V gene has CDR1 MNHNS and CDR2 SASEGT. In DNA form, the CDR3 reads TGCGCCAGCAGCCGAATACAGGGGGAAGGCTACACCTTC. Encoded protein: CASSRIQGEGYTF.

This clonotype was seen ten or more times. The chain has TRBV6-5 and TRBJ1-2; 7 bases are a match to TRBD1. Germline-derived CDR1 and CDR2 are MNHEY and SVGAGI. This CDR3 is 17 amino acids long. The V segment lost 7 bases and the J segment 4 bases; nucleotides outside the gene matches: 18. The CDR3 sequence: CASKKYGVGDRGYGYTF. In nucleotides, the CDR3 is TGTGCCAGCAAGAAATATGGCGTTGGGGACAGAGGCTATGGCTACACCTTC.

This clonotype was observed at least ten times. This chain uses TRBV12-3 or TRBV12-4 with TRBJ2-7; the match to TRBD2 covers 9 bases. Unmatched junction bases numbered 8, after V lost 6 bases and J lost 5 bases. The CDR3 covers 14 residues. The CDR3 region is CASSPGTSSHEQYF. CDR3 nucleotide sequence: TGTGCCAGCAGCCCCGGGACTAGCAGCCACGAGCAGTACTTC.

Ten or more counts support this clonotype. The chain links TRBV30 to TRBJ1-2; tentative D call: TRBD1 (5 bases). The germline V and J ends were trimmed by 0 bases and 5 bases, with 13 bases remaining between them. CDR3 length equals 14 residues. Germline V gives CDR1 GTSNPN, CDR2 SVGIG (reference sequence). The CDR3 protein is CAWSVLGGGYGYTF. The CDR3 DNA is TGTGCCTGGAGTGTACTCGGCGGGGGATATGGCTACACCTTC.

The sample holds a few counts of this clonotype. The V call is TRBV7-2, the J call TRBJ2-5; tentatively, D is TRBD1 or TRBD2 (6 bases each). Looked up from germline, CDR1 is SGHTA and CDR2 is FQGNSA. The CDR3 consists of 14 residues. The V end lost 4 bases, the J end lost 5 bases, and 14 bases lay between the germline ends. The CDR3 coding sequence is TGTGCCAGCAGCTATAGCGGACAGTCGGAGACCCAGTACTTC. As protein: CASSYSGQSETQYF.

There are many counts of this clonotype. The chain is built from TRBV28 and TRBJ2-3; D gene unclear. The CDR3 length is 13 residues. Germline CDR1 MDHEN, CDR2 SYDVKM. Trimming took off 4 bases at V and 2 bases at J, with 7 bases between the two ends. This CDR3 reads CASSSRNTDTQYF. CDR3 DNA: TGTGCCAGCAGTTCCCGAAACACAGATACGCAGTATTTT.

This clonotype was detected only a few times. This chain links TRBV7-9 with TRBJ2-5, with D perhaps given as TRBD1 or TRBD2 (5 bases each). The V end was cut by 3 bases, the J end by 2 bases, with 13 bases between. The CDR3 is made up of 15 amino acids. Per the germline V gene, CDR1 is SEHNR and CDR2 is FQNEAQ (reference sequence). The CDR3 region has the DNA TGTGCCAGCAGCTTCTTCGGGACGATACAAGAGACCCAGTACTTC. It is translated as CASSFFGTIQETQYF.

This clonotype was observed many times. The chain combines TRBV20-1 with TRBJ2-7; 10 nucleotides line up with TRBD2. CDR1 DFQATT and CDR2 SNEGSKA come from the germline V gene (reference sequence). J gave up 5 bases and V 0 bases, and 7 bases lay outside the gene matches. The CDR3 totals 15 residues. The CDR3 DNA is TGCAGTGCTAGAGATTCGGCTAGCGGGAGTCACGAGCAGTACTTC. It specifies CSARDSASGSHEQYF.

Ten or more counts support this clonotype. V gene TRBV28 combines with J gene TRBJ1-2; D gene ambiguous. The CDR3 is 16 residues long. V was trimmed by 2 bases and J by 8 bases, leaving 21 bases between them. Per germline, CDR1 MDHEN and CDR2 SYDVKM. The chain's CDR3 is CASSLIVFFGPRGYTF. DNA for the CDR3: TGTGCCAGCAGTTTAATCGTATTTTTCGGACCACGGGGCTACACCTTC.

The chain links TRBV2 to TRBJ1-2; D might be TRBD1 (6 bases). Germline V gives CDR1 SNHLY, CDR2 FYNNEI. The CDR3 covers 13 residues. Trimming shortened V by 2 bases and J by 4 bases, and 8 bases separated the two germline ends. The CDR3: CASSERGVYGYTF. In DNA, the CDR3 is TGTGCCAGCAGTGAAAGGGGGGTCTATGGCTACACCTTC.

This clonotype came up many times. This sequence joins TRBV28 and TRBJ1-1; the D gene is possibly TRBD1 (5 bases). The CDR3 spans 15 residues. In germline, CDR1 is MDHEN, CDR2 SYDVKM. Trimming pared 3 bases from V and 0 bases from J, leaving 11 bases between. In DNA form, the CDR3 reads TGTGCCAGCAGTTTTTTGGGGGAGATGAACACTGAAGCTTTCTTT. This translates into CASSFLGEMNTEAFF. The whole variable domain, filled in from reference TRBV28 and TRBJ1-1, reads DVKVTQSSRYLVKRTGEKVFLECVQDMDHENMFWYRQDPGLGLRLIYFSYDVKMKEKGDIPEGYSVSREKKERFSLILESASTNQTSMYLCASSFLGEMNTEAFFGQGTRLTVV.

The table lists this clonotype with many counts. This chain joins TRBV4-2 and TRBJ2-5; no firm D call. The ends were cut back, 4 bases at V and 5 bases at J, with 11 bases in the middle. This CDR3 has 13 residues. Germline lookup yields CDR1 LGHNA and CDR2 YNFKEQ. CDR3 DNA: TGTGCCAGCAGCCTCGTCGCTTGGGAGACCCAGTACTTC. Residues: CASSLVAWETQYF.